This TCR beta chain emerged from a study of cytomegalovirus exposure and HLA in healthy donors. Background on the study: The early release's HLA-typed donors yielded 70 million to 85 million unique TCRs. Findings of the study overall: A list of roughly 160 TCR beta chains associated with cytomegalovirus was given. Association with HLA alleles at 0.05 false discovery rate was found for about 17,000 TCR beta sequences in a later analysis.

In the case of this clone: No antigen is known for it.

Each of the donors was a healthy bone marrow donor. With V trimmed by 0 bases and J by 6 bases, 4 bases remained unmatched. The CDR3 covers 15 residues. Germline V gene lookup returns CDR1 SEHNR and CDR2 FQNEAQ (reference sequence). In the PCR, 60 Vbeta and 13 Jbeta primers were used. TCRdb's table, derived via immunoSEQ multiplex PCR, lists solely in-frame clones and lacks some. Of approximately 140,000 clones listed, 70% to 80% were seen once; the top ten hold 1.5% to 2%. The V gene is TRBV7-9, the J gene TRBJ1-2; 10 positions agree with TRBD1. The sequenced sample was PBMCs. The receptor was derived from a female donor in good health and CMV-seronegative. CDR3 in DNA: TGTGCCAGCAGCTTAGCGACAGGGGGCAGGGATGGCTACACCTTC. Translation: CASSLATGGRDGYTF.